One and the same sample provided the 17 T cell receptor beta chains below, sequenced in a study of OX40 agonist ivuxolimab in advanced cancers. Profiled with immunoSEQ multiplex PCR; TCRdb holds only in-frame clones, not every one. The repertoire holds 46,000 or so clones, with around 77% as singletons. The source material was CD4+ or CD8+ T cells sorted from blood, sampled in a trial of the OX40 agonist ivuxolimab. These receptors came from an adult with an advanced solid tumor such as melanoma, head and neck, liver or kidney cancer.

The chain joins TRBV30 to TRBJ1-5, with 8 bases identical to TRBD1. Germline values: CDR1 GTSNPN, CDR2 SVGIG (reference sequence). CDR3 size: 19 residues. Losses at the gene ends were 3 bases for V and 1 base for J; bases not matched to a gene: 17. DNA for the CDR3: TGTGCCTGGAGCGCGTTGGCCTTGTTGGGGACAGGAAGCAATCAGCCCCAGCATTTT. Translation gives CAWSALALLGTGSNQPQHF.

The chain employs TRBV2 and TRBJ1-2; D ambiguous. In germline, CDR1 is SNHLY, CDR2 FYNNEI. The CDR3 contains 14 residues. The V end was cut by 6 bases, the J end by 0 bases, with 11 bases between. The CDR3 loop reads CASRSDPANYGYTF. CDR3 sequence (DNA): TGTGCCAGCAGATCAGACCCTGCTAACTATGGCTACACCTTC. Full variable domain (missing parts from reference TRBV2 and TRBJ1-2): EPEVTQTPSHQVTQMGQEVILRCVPISNHLYFYWYRQILGQKVEFLVSFYNNEISEKSEIFDDQFSVERPDGSNFTLKIRSTKLEDSAMYFCASRSDPANYGYTFGSGTRLTVV.

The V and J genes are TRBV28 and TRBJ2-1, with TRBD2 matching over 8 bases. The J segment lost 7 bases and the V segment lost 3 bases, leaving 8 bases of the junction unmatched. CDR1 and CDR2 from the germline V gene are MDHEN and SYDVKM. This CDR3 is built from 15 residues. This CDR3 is CASSFPFAGGNEQFF. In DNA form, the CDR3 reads TGTGCCAGCAGTTTCCCATTTGCGGGGGGAAATGAGCAGTTCTTC.

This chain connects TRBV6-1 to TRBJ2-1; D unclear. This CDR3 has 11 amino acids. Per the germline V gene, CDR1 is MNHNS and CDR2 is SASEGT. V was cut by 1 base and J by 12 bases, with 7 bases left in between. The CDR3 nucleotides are TGTGCCAGCAGTGAAGGGTGGGTGCAGTTCTTC. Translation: CASSEGWVQFF.

The CDR3 region has the DNA TGTGCCAGCTCTGTGTACCAAGAGACCCAGTACTTC. Translated: CASSVYQETQYF. The V call is TRBV18, the J call TRBJ2-5, with no clear D. Trimming stripped 6 bases from V and 0 bases from J, with 5 bases between. CDR1 is KGHSH, CDR2 LQKENI, per germline. The CDR3 runs 12 residues. The variable domain in full, completed from reference TRBV18 and TRBJ2-5, reads NAGVMQNPRHLVRRRGQEARLRCSPMKGHSHVYWYRQLPEEGLKFMVYLQKENIIDESGMPKERFSAEFPKEGPSILRIQQVVRGDSAAYFCASSVYQETQYFGPGTRLLVL.

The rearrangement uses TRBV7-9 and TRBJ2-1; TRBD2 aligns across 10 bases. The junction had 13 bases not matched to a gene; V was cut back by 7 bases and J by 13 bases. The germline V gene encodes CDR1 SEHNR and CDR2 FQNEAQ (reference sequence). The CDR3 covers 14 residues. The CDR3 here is CASTVSVLAGEQFF. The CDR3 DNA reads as TGTGCCAGCACCGTAAGTGTTCTAGCGGGGGAACAGTTCTTC.

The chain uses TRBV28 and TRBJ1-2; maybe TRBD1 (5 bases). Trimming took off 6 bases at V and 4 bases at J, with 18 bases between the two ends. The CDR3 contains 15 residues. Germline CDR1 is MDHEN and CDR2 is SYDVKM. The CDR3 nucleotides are TGTGCCAGCAGCCAAAGACAGCGGGTAGGCTATGGCTACACCTTC. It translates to CASSQRQRVGYGYTF.

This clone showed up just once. CDR3 sequence reads: CASSPRTPTDTQYF. CDR3 nucleotides: TGTGCCAGCAGCCCCCGGACTCCTACAGATACGCAGTATTTT. The V call is TRBV9, the J call TRBJ2-3, with a possible D match to TRBD2 (5 bases). Trimming took 4 bases from V and 3 from J, leaving 12 bases between them. There are 14 residues in the CDR3. Germline V gene sequence: CDR1 SGDLS, CDR2 YYNGEE.

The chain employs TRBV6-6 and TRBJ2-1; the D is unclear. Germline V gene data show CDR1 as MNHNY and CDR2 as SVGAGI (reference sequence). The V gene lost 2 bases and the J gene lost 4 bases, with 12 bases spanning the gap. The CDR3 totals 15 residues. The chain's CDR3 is CASSYKVGGYNEQFF. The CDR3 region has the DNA TGTGCCAGCAGTTACAAGGTTGGCGGATACAATGAGCAGTTCTTC.

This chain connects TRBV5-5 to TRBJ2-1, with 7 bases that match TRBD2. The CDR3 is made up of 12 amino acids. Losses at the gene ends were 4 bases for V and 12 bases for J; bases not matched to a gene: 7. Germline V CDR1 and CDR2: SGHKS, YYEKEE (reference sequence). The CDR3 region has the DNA TGTGCCAGCAGCCCTGGACTAGGCCGGCAGTTCTTC. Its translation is CASSPGLGRQFF.

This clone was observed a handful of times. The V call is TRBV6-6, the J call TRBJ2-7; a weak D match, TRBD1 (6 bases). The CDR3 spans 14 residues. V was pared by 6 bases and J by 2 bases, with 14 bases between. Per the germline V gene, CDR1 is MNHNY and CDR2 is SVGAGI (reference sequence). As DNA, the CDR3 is TGTGCCAGCAGCCGAGGACAGTCAACCTACGAGCAGTACTTC. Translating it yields CASSRGQSTYEQYF.

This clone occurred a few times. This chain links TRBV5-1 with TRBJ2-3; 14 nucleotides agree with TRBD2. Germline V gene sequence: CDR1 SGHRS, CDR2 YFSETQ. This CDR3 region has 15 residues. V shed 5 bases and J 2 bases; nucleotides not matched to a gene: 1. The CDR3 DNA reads TGCGCCAGCAGGGGACTAGCGGGAGCCACAGATACGCAGTATTTT. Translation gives CASRGLAGATDTQYF.

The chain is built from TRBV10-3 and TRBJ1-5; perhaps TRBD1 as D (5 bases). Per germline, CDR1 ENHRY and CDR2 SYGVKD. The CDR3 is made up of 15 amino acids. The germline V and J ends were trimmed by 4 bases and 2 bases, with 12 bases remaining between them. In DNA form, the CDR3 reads TGTGCCATCAGTGCCGGGGGTTCTGGCAATCAGCCCCAGCATTTT. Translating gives CAISAGGSGNQPQHF.

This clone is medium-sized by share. CDR3 nucleotide sequence: TGTGCCTGGAGTGTAGACAGGGGGTTCTATGGCTACACCTTC. It is translated as CAWSVDRGFYGYTF. The chain has TRBV30 and TRBJ1-2, with 9 bases fitting TRBD1. CDR1 GTSNPN and CDR2 SVGIG come from the germline V gene (reference sequence). The CDR3 sequence is 14 residues long. J lost 4 bases, V lost 0 bases, and 3 bases had no gene match.

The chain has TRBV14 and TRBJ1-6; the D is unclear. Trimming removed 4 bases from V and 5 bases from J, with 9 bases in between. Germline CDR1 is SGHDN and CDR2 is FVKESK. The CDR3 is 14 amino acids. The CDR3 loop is CASSRGPHNSPLHF. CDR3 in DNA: TGTGCCAGCAGCCGCGGGCCGCATAATTCACCCCTCCACTTT.

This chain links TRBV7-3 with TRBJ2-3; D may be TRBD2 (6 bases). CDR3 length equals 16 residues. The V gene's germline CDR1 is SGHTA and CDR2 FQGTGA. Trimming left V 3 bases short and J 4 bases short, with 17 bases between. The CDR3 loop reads CASSLHPPGVADTQYF. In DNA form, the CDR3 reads TGTGCCAGCAGCTTGCATCCCCCGGGAGTGGCAGATACGCAGTATTTT.

CDR3 DNA: TGCGCCAGCAGCCAAGATGCCACTAGCGGGGGGGGGCTGAAAACCCAGTACTTC. Residues: CASSQDATSGGGLKTQYF. The chain combines TRBV4-1 with TRBJ2-5, with 13 bases lining up with TRBD2. Losses at the gene ends were 0 bases for V and 8 bases for J; bases not matched to a gene: 12. Germline CDR1 MGHRA, CDR2 YSYEKL. The CDR3 runs 18 residues.